A single sample gave rise to the 10 T cell receptor beta chains below, sequenced in a study of blood T cell repertoires in COVID-19. TCRdb's copy holds only in-frame clones and misses some; the assay was immunoSEQ multiplex PCR. The repertoire holds 280,000 or so clones, with 70% to 90% as singletons. The sample consisted of PBMCs or T cells enriched from blood (not recorded which). The receptors were sampled from a man younger than 40 who had recovered from COVID-19.

V is TRBV19 and J is TRBJ2-5; 15 bases align to TRBD2. The CDR3 is 19 amino acids. The V segment lost 3 bases and the J segment 4 bases; nucleotides outside the gene matches: 12. Germline values: CDR1 LNHDA, CDR2 SQIVND (reference sequence). CDR3 DNA: TGTGCCAGTAGTATGTCGGGGCGTGGACTAGCGGGGGGGCGAGAGACCCAGTACTTC. Residues: CASSMSGRGLAGGRETQYF.

V and J are TRBV24-1 and TRBJ2-5; D may be TRBD2 (6 bases). CDR3 length: 14 amino acids. The germline V and J ends were trimmed by 4 bases and 5 bases, with 13 bases remaining between them. Germline CDR1 is KGHDR and CDR2 is SFDVKD. In DNA, the CDR3 is TGTGCCACCAGTGACCCGATGGAGGGGGAGACCCAGTACTTC. This translates into CATSDPMEGETQYF.

This clone was observed a few times. The chain joins TRBV5-1 to TRBJ2-1; 9 bases agree with TRBD2. Trimming cost V 4 bases and J 2 bases; bases outside gene matches: 7. The germline gives CDR1 SGHRS, CDR2 YFSETQ. The CDR3 totals 16 residues. The DNA for the CDR3 is TGCGCCAGCAGCCCGGATGGCGGGGGGGCCTACAATGAGCAGTTCTTC. It is translated as CASSPDGGGAYNEQFF.

The chain has TRBV5-1 and TRBJ2-5; possibly TRBD1 for D (5 bases). Trimming stripped 1 base from V and 5 bases from J, with 15 bases between. This CDR3 contains 15 residues. The germline V gene has CDR1 SGHRS and CDR2 YFSETQ. The CDR3 DNA sequence: TGCGCCAGCAGCTTGTCAGGGATTTACGGGGAGACCCAGTACTTC. Encoded protein: CASSLSGIYGETQYF.

This chain joins TRBV5-6 and TRBJ1-2, with 7 bases aligning to TRBD1. This CDR3 comprises 14 residues. J gave up 3 bases and V 5 bases, and 7 bases lay outside the gene matches. CDR1 is SGHDT and CDR2 is YYEEEE in the germline V gene. The CDR3 DNA reads as TGTGCCAGCAGTCAGACAGGGTCGGACTATGGCTACACCTTC. Translated: CASSQTGSDYGYTF.

The V call is TRBV19, the J call TRBJ2-7, with 7 positions matching TRBD2. V dropped 2 bases and J dropped 3; count of bases not matched to a gene: 1. Per germline, CDR1 LNHDA and CDR2 SQIVND (reference sequence). The CDR3 totals 13 residues. The CDR3 bases are TGTGCCAGTAGTATAAGCGGGGTCTACGAGCAGTACTTC. It encodes CASSISGVYEQYF.

In its sample, this clone was seen once. The genes are TRBV18 and TRBJ2-2, with a weak D call TRBD2 (6 bases). The CDR3 has 15 amino acids. Germline CDR1 reads KGHSH; CDR2 reads LQKENI. V lost 6 bases and J lost 6, with 17 bases in between. CDR3 sequence reads: CASSDRRVKAGELFF. CDR3 DNA sequence: TGTGCCAGCTCTGACCGGAGGGTTAAGGCCGGGGAGCTGTTTTTT.

This chain uses TRBV10-2 with TRBJ1-1; D is unclear. CDR3 length equals 13 residues. V lost 2 bases and J 4 bases, leaving 8 bases between the germline ends. CDR1 is WSHSY, CDR2 SAAADI, per germline. In DNA form, the CDR3 reads TGCGCCAGCAGTGAGGGCAGGATCACTGAAGCTTTCTTT. This codes for CASSEGRITEAFF.

The rearrangement uses TRBV9 and TRBJ2-2; D not resolved. Trimming removed 2 bases at V and 1 base at J, with 3 bases between. The CDR3 loop spans 13 amino acids. Germline V gives CDR1 SGDLS, CDR2 YYNGEE. CDR3 region: CASSVQNTGELFF. CDR3 bases: TGTGCCAGCAGCGTCCAGAACACCGGGGAGCTGTTTTTT.

V is TRBV6-6 and J is TRBJ2-5; D not resolved. This CDR3 has 15 residues. From germline, CDR1 is MNHNY and CDR2 SVGAGI (reference sequence). Trimming cost V 0 bases and J 0 bases, with 8 bases left between them. This CDR3 reads CASSYSISYQETQYF. The CDR3 DNA reads TGTGCCAGCAGTTACTCGATTAGCTACCAAGAGACCCAGTACTTC.